The source of this TCR beta chain is a study of T cell responses to AZD1222 COVID-19 vaccine. The study's findings and limits: Donors in the cohort were predominantly white British and more often female, and clonal diversity was possibly underestimated. After the peak T cell response, and only then, were repertoires sampled.

TCRdb's copy holds only in-frame clones and misses some; the assay was immunoSEQ multiplex PCR. The sample holds 150,000 to 200,000 clones, 85% to 95% seen once. Looked up from germline, CDR1 is LNHDA and CDR2 is SQIVND (reference sequence). With 5 bases removed from V and 10 bases from J, the gap between germline ends came to 14 bases. The length of the CDR3 is 12 residues. Points on this clone: Antigen: not known.

The receptor was isolated from an adult in good health. The rearrangement uses TRBV19 and TRBJ1-2, with D unresolved. This specimen consisted of peripheral blood, obtained on day 0 of AZD1222 vaccination. CDR3 coding DNA: TGTGCCAGTAGTGCCCACCAGGACCTCTACACCTTC. Its translation: CASSAHQDLYTF.